The clone carrying this T cell receptor (beta chain) was detected only a few times. The sample comes from a study of blood T cell repertoires in COVID-19. Study-level information: Researchers got acute and convalescent COVID-19 samples from the United States, Italy and Spain. T cells, B-cell-depleted T cells, or PBMCs provided the cDNA or gDNA that served as material.

In the source study's methods: Estimated nucleated cell counts came from reference gene primer amplification. The repertoire was sequenced with immunoSEQ multiplex PCR; TCRdb's copy has only in-frame clones and lacks some. V and J calls and clone size follow that table, whereas D and trimming were derived from the DNA. This sample has roughly 95,000 clones, with 81% found just once. This receptor was taken from a man between 60 and 75 years old with acute or convalescent COVID-19. Sequenced input: peripheral blood.

The CDR3 protein is CASKYRGTEAFF. The CDR3 coding sequence is TGTGCCAGCAAGTATAGGGGGACTGAAGCTTTCTTT. The rearrangement joins TRBV19 to TRBJ1-1, with TRBD1 as a possible D gene (6 bases). This CDR3 has 12 amino acids. Trimming pared 9 bases from V and 5 bases from J, leaving 13 bases between. Germline values: CDR1 LNHDA, CDR2 SQIVND (reference sequence).